This T cell receptor beta chain was observed in a study of cytomegalovirus exposure and HLA in healthy donors. The PCR ran on 60 Vbeta and 13 Jbeta primers. Here immunoSEQ multiplex PCR was the method, and the copy in TCRdb shows in-frame clones only, minus some. The sample includes 120,000 or so clones, about 73% seen only once; the top ten take under 1.5%. On this clone itself: Its antigen is currently unknown.

Findings and caveats of the study: Some V segments could not be told apart, so they were left out, TRBV6-2 and TRBV6-3 among them.

V dropped 5 bases and J dropped 3 bases, with 16 bases sitting between them. The CDR3 contains 15 residues. Germline CDR1 ENHRY, CDR2 SYGVKD. J is TRBJ1-2 and V is TRBV10-3, with D perhaps matching TRBD1 (6 bases). This clonotype was obtained from a woman younger than 45 in good health and CMV-seronegative. Sample: PBMCs. The CDR3 sequence: CAISSYAGADYGYTF. The CDR3, as DNA: TGTGCCATCAGTTCTTATGCGGGGGCGGACTATGGCTACACCTTC.